This TCR beta chain was identified during a study of T cell responses to AZD1222 COVID-19 vaccine. Study-wide background: Second doses at about 4 or about 12 weeks were pooled.

Note on this clone: The antigen is not known.

Some clones are missing from TCRdb's copy, which holds only in-frame ones; the method was immunoSEQ multiplex PCR. The sample lists 150,000 to 160,000 clones, about 92% occurring once. Points from the study as a whole: Increased Spike-specific TCR breadth and depth were observed after two AZD1222 doses.

Germline lookup yields CDR1 LNHNV and CDR2 YYDKDF (reference sequence). The CDR3 is 15 residues long. Trimming removed 0 bases from V and 6 bases from J, with 12 bases in between. This material consisted of peripheral blood, taken on day 0 of AZD1222 vaccination. The gene calls are TRBV15 and TRBJ2-1; D might be TRBD2 (5 bases). The receptor comes from an adult in good health. CDR3 sequence reads: CATSRDLELGNEQFF. The CDR3 DNA is TGTGCCACCAGCAGAGATCTTGAACTAGGCAATGAGCAGTTCTTC.